This T cell receptor (beta chain) was recorded in a study of T-cell memory formation after mild COVID-19. This clonotype has just a few counts. Using its own MiXCR run on the 5' RACE reads, TCRdb lists one record per CDR3 protein. The sample has about 430,000 distinct CDR3 sequences, over 15% seen once; the top ten hold roughly 21%. Germline CDR1 SGHTA, CDR2 FQGTGA. The CDR3 runs to 16 residues. V lost 4 bases, J lost 0 bases, and 14 bases lay in between. The sequence came from a young man who had mild COVID-19 (a few samples of this study predate the infection). Cell type and time point are not known. What was sequenced was PBMCs or a T cell subset sorted from them (not recorded which). This chain joins TRBV7-3 and TRBJ2-3; perhaps TRBD2 as D (7 bases). The DNA of the CDR3 is TGTGCCAGCAGCTCTCGGGGGGCGGAAAGCACAGATACGCAGTATTTT. It yields the protein CASSSRGAESTDTQYF.